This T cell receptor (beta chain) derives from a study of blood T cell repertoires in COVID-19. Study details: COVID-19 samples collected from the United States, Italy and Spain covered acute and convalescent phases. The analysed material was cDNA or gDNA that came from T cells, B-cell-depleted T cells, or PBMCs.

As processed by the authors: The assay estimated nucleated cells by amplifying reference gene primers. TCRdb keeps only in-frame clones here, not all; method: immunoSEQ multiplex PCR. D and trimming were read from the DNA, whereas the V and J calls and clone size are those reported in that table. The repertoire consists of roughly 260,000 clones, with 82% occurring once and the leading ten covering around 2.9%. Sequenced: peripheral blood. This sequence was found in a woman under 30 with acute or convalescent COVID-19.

The chain's CDR3 is CASSLTQGTQHF. The CDR3, as DNA: TGTGCCAGCAGTTTAACTCAGGGAACCCAGCATTTT. V usage is TRBV12-3 or TRBV12-4 and J usage is TRBJ1-5, with a tentative D call TRBD1 (5 bases). Deletions cut 2 bases from V and 11 bases from J, with 10 bases between. CDR3 length equals 12 residues.